This T cell receptor (beta chain) is drawn from a study of blood T cell repertoires in COVID-19. On the study more broadly: Sources were T cells, B-cell-depleted T cells, or PBMCs; the material itself was cDNA or gDNA.

The CDR3 extends over 16 amino acids. Germline V gene lookup returns CDR1 KGHSH and CDR2 LQKENI. With 0 bases clipped from V and 5 bases from J, the junction kept 4 bases outside the gene matches. Only in-frame clones appear in the TCRdb table, and some are missing; sequencing was by immunoSEQ multiplex PCR. The table includes approximately 160,000 clones, around 80% detected once. The chain combines TRBV18 with TRBJ1-4; 9 bases are a match to TRBD1. Sequenced input: peripheral blood. The clonotype was recovered from a woman aged 55-70 years with acute or convalescent COVID-19. The CDR3 nucleotides read TGTGCCAGCTCACCACCGTGGGGGACAGGGAATGAAAAACTGTTTTTT. Translation gives CASSPPWGTGNEKLFF.